The clone carrying this TCR beta chain was counted at least ten times. This record belongs to a study of T cells in Graves' hyperthyroidism and ophthalmopathy. In the study overall: The initial diagnosis was the point when peripheral blood was collected, ahead of any treatment.

CDR1 and CDR2 from the germline V gene are LNHDA and SQIVND (reference sequence). The CDR3 totals 13 residues. Losses at the gene ends were 3 bases for V and 4 bases for J; bases not matched to a gene: 1. TCR beta CDR3 region amplification was performed from RNA transcripts. Primed by the HTBI set, a first-round RT-PCR was run on the TCR CDR3. One entry per CDR3 protein results from TCRdb running MiXCR on the multiplex PCR reads. The sample consists of some 510,000 distinct CDR3 sequences, more than 20% of them appearing once. The receptor's source is a man younger than 35 with Graves' hyperthyroidism. The rearrangement links TRBV19 to TRBJ1-2, with TRBD1 matching over 8 bases. The specimen sequenced was blood. CDR3: CASSIDRGYGYTF. The CDR3 DNA reads as TGTGCCAGTAGTATCGACAGGGGCTATGGCTACACCTTC.